The 18 T cell receptor beta chains in this list originate from one sample, sequenced in a study of cytomegalovirus exposure and HLA in healthy donors. Some clones are missing from TCRdb's copy, which holds only in-frame ones; the method was immunoSEQ multiplex PCR. The table shows roughly 150,000 clones, with 85% to 90% occurring only once. Sequenced material: PBMCs. These TCRs come from a woman under 30 in good health and CMV-seropositive.

This clone was recorded once. This chain joins TRBV7-8 and TRBJ2-7, with a weak D call TRBD1 (6 bases). Trimming removed 5 bases at V and 0 bases at J, with 11 bases between. The length of the CDR3 is 14 residues. Germline values: CDR1 SGHVS, CDR2 FQNEAQ. This CDR3 reads CASSITGSSYEQYF. The CDR3 DNA reads TGTGCCAGCAGCATAACAGGGAGCTCCTACGAGCAGTACTTC.

The chain uses TRBV11-3 and TRBJ1-2; 7 bases line up with TRBD1. The CDR3 length is 13 residues. Germline CDR1 reads SGHNT; CDR2 reads YENEEA. Losses at the gene ends were 8 bases for V and 3 bases for J; bases not matched to a gene: 6. The CDR3 DNA sequence: TGTGCCAGCTCACACAGGGGTGACTATGGCTACACCTTC. Residues: CASSHRGDYGYTF.

Only one count was recorded for this clone. J is TRBJ1-2 and V is TRBV7-9; TRBD1 is a possible D gene (6 bases). The germline gives CDR1 SEHNR, CDR2 FQNEAQ (reference sequence). Trimming took 7 bases from V and 1 from J, leaving 13 bases between them. The CDR3 has 14 residues. The CDR3 DNA reads TGTGCCAGCATCCCCGACAGGCTTAACTATGGCTACACCTTC. It specifies CASIPDRLNYGYTF.

This chain links TRBV7-2 with TRBJ1-2; 8 bases match TRBD1. J lost 2 bases, V lost 4 bases, and 12 bases had no gene match. This CDR3 spans 17 amino acids. The germline V gene has CDR1 SGHTA and CDR2 FQGNSA. DNA of the CDR3: TGTGCCAGCAGCTACCTGGGACAGGCAGGGATCAACTATGGCTACACCTTC. Its protein product is CASSYLGQAGINYGYTF.

V gene TRBV29-1 combines with J gene TRBJ2-5; possibly TRBD1 for D (5 bases). This CDR3 is built from 13 residues. With 1 base removed from V and 1 base from J, the gap between germline ends came to 7 bases. Germline V lookup: CDR1 SQVTM, CDR2 ANQGSEA. For the CDR3, the DNA is TGCAGCGTTGAAGCCAGGGTCCAAGAGACCCAGTACTTC. Amino acids: CSVEARVQETQYF. Combining the CDR3 with reference TRBV29-1 and TRBJ2-5 gives the whole variable domain SAVISQKPSRDICQRGTSLTIQCQVDSQVTMMFWYRQQPGQSLTLIATANQGSEATYESGFVIDKFPISRPNLTFSTLTVSNMSPEDSSIYLCSVEARVQETQYFGPGTRLLVL.

This chain links TRBV2 with TRBJ2-1; D gene ambiguous. This CDR3 comprises 15 residues. The V and J ends lost 0 bases and 7 bases respectively, with 13 bases between them. Germline V gene data show CDR1 as SNHLY and CDR2 as FYNNEI. In DNA, the CDR3 is TGTGCCAGCAGTGAAGCCGAGTCCGTGAATAATGAGCAGTTCTTC. Its protein product is CASSEAESVNNEQFF.

This chain connects TRBV11-2 to TRBJ1-1, with D perhaps matching TRBD1 (6 bases). Germline CDR1 is SGHAT and CDR2 is FQNNGV. V lost 3 bases, J lost 10 bases, and 15 bases lay in between. The CDR3 spans 13 residues. CDR3 protein: CASSFTGPNGAFF. For the CDR3, the DNA is TGTGCCAGCAGCTTTACAGGGCCCAACGGAGCTTTCTTT.

The V call is TRBV30, the J call TRBJ2-3; D may be TRBD2 (6 bases). Germline loops: CDR1 GTSNPN, CDR2 SVGIG (reference sequence). The CDR3 sequence is 15 residues long. V was trimmed by 4 bases and J by 6 bases, leaving 20 bases between them. The CDR3 is CAWKRLDLRGDTQYF. The CDR3 DNA sequence: TGTGCCTGGAAACGGCTGGACTTACGGGGGGATACGCAGTATTTT. Based on the CDR3 plus reference TRBV30 and TRBJ2-3, the full variable domain is SQTIHQWPATLVQPVGSPLSLECTVEGTSNPNLYWYRQAAGRGLQLLFYSVGIGQISSEVPQNLSASRPQDRQFILSSKKLLLSDSGFYLCAWKRLDLRGDTQYFGPGTRLTVL.

This clone was counted only a few times. V is TRBV7-9 and J is TRBJ2-7, with a possible D match to TRBD2 (5 bases). The CDR3 contains 14 residues. Deletions cut 0 bases from V and 5 bases from J, with 11 bases between. Germline loops: CDR1 SEHNR, CDR2 FQNEAQ (reference sequence). CDR3 DNA: TGTGCCAGCAGCTTAGCGGGAGAGATAAACGAGCAGTACTTC. Its translation: CASSLAGEINEQYF.

This clone was picked up one time. One end of the junction does not line up with germline, which may come from a read error. The chain is built from TRBV11-3 and TRBJ2-7; D uncertain. Germline V gene data show CDR1 as SGHNT and CDR2 as YENEEA. The CDR3 covers 11 residues. The CDR3 spells CASSSSHEQYF. Written as DNA, the CDR3 is TGTGCCAGCAGCTCCTCCCACGAGCAGTACTTC.

V gene TRBV29-1 combines with J gene TRBJ1-2; TRBD1 agrees at 7 bases. This CDR3 comprises 12 residues. The V gene end was trimmed by 6 bases and the J gene end by 3 bases; junction bases not matched to a gene: 4. Looked up from germline, CDR1 is SQVTM and CDR2 is ANQGSEA. CDR3 region: CSVLGQYYGYTF. The CDR3 nucleotides are TGCAGCGTGTTGGGACAGTACTATGGCTACACCTTC.

The chain combines TRBV11-1 with TRBJ2-7; a weak D match, TRBD1 (6 bases). The CDR3 has 12 amino acids. Germline V gives CDR1 SGHAT, CDR2 FQDESV (reference sequence). V lost 4 bases to trimming and J lost 3 bases, with 7 bases between them. The CDR3 nucleotides read TGTGCCAGCAGCTCGGACAGCTACGAGCAGTACTTC. Its protein product is CASSSDSYEQYF.

This sequence joins TRBV9 and TRBJ1-3; 10 bases match TRBD1. CDR3 length equals 18 residues. The germline V gene has CDR1 SGDLS and CDR2 YYNGEE. Germline trimming cut 8 bases from V and 5 bases from J; bases unmatched to any gene: 19. This chain's CDR3 is CARVYLGDRGYYRNTIYF. The CDR3 nucleotides read TGTGCCAGAGTGTATCTCGGGGACAGGGGCTACTACCGAAACACCATATATTTT.

The CDR3 here is CASSSGQGRGETQYF. DNA for the CDR3: TGCGCCAGCAGCTCGGGGCAGGGGCGAGGGGAGACCCAGTACTTC. V and J are TRBV5-1 and TRBJ2-5; tentatively, D is TRBD1 (6 bases). CDR1 and CDR2 (germline): SGHRS, YFSETQ. V lost 3 bases to trimming and J lost 5 bases, with 17 bases between them. This CDR3 has 15 residues.

This clone was detected only once. This chain joins TRBV6-5 and TRBJ2-1; 11 bases line up with TRBD2. Germline V gene sequence: CDR1 MNHEY, CDR2 SVGAGI. V was pared by 7 bases and J by 6 bases, with 8 bases of the junction left unmatched. This CDR3 is built from 15 residues. The CDR3: CASTFTSGSINEQFF. CDR3 coding DNA: TGTGCCAGCACCTTTACTAGCGGGAGTATCAATGAGCAGTTCTTC.

This clone has just one count. The chain employs TRBV27 and TRBJ2-5; D not certain. CDR3 length: 13 residues. Trimming took off 4 bases at V and 1 base at J, with 7 bases between the two ends. Looked up from germline, CDR1 is MNHEY and CDR2 is SMNVEV (reference sequence). CDR3 residues: CASSSIPQETQYF. The CDR3 coding sequence is TGTGCCAGCAGTTCAATCCCCCAAGAGACCCAGTACTTC.

The genes are TRBV7-9 and TRBJ1-1; a weak D match, TRBD1 (5 bases). V dropped 1 base and J dropped 0 bases, with 9 bases sitting between them. Germline V gene sequence: CDR1 SEHNR, CDR2 FQNEAQ (reference sequence). The CDR3 has 15 residues. CDR3 protein: CASSLVGAMNTEAFF. The CDR3 DNA follows: TGTGCCAGCAGCTTAGTTGGGGCGATGAACACTGAAGCTTTCTTT.

The chain recombines TRBV29-1 with TRBJ2-1; 13 bases are shared with TRBD2. Germline-derived CDR1 and CDR2 are SQVTM and ANQGSEA. V lost 7 bases, J lost 3 bases, and 3 bases stayed unmatched. The CDR3 loop spans 14 amino acids. CDR3 residues: CSDGLAGDYNEQFF. The CDR3 DNA follows: TGCAGCGACGGACTAGCGGGAGACTACAATGAGCAGTTCTTC.